A single T cell receptor beta chain is shown here with its context. Antigen unknown. Looked up from germline, CDR1 is SGHRS and CDR2 is YFSETQ. The CDR3 has 18 residues. The J segment lost 1 base and the V segment lost 4 bases, leaving 13 bases of the junction unmatched. The data originate from a study of cytotoxic CD8 clonotypes in ibrutinib-treated CLL. Libraries were prepared by immunoSEQ multiplex PCR; TCRdb keeps only in-frame clonotypes and omits some of them. This sample carries some 200,000 clones, 60% to 80% of them seen once, and the ten largest clones take over 5.5%. Study findings and constraints: Upon ibrutinib response clonality rose, and upon progression it fell back toward baseline.

The TCR comes from a human donor with chronic lymphocytic leukemia. The chain joins TRBV5-1 to TRBJ2-3, with 9 bases identical to TRBD2. Sequenced material: PBMCs, taken after 12 months of ibrutinib treatment. For the CDR3, the DNA is TGCGCCAGCAGCCGGTCTGGGGCGGGAGGGCATCGCACAGATACGCAGTATTTT. It specifies CASSRSGAGGHRTDTQYF.